Listed below are T cell receptor beta chains from one sample, sequenced in a study of blood T cell repertoires in COVID-19. Some clones are missing from TCRdb's copy, which holds only in-frame ones; the method was immunoSEQ multiplex PCR. The sample has 50,000 to 65,000 clones; approximately 86% are singletons. Sequenced material: peripheral blood. The receptor set was obtained from a man aged 35 to 55 with acute or convalescent COVID-19. Each CDR3 is given without its conserved first and last residue.

v_gene	CDR3aa
TRBV3-1/TRBV3-2	ASSQIAGMNEQF
TRBV11-3	ASSSNRDQETQY
TRBV9	ASSLGQGKNTIY
TRBV27	ASSLRGQGAVNEQF
TRBV28	ASRSRDRGLDTQY
TRBV27	ASSFAGGYGYT
TRBV11-2	ASSSPDFQETQY
TRBV5-8	ASSLVNSEQY
TRBV14	ASSQDAGQGAYGYT
TRBV6-1	ASSEALTGSDLAKNIQY
TRBV28	ASSGTGGKPEAF
TRBV19	ASSIDPGTGVTGELF
TRBV30	AWSAIAGGYSYEQY
TRBV5-1	ASSSQGLEGGYT
TRBV14	ASSQDRYGYT
TRBV30	AWSQGAWGYT
TRBV13	ASSLVGSGNTIY
TRBV11-3	ASSLDGGGKLF
TRBV5-5	ASSPEYSGANVLT
TRBV18	ASSPKQEHYYGYT
TRBV4-1	ASSQARGGTSGTDTQY
TRBV10-3	AISRGEDYGYT
TRBV4-2	ASSPGLAGRYEQY
TRBV24-1	ATSDGGEGNQPQH
TRBV19	ASSRGGAAHGELF